This T cell receptor beta chain emerged from a study of cytomegalovirus exposure and HLA in healthy donors (TCRdb year 2017). Broadly, across the study: An earlier analysis of several hundred of the donors reported roughly 300 Gb of sequence data and around 110 million unique TCR beta sequences from about 200 million T cells. A later analysis re-examined previously published TCR beta repertoires from 600 to 700 donors and added high-resolution HLA genotyping to investigate patterns of TCR occurrence. Class I and class II HLA loci were covered by the typing at four-digit resolution. Besides the first cohort of roughly 700 subjects, a separate validation cohort made up of 95 to 150 different subjects was used. The study aimed to test whether cataloging public T cell receptors could reveal signatures of past pathogen exposure. A handful of DR-DQ haplotypes were handled as single units for association and clustering because linkage in the cohort was strong. Using immunosequencing, the study profiled T cell repertoires from fewer than 700 subjects and related those repertoires to cytomegalovirus serostatus. In the later analysis, no new phenotypic data were used to find candidate immune exposures; instead, reliance was placed on TCR beta sequences and their occurrence across donors. An earlier analysis of 500 to 650 of the donors applied high-throughput TCR beta sequencing to assess whether each TCR beta V gene segment acted as functional or pseudogenic. In a later genetic analysis, genome-wide SNP genotypes for about 55% of the roughly 700 donors were used, and that subset was treated as a discovery cohort. Among the approximately 420 genotyped donors, around 81% belonged to the genetic ancestry cluster associated with self-reported Caucasian donors. An early release covering roughly 640 HLA-typed donors comprised about 300 gigabases of sequencing data and some 79 million unique TCR sequences. Donor age, sex, ethnicity and CMV serostatus were collected together with the repertoire data. All discovery cohort repertoires had been generated using a single sequencing platform. Among roughly 400 genotyped donors of the cohort, an average of roughly 240,000 unique TCR beta nucleotide sequences were sequenced per donor, around 20% of them non-productive. To predict cytomegalovirus infection status, the study combined high-throughput TCR immunosequencing, statistical association of individual TCRs with disease status, and machine learning. Typing coverage varied by locus: about 629-630 donors for A, B, C, DRB1 and DQB1; around 560 for DQA1; more than 600 for DPA1; more than 450 for DPB1. Paper-wide results and their limitations: CMV serostatus was the only immune exposure information available for the cohort. Most TCR sequences were seen in very few donors, while some public TCRs were found in many individuals. A later analysis found that HLA-associated TCR beta chains were more clonally expanded and had lower generation probabilities than equally common non-associated chains. Because counts were too low, seventeen rarely observed V segments, including chromosome 9 orphons, were excluded from the earlier analysis of 587 of the donors. Because HLA typing was unavailable for some donors at each locus, only the typed subset was used in association tests. According to a later analysis, TCR association rates differed among HLA loci, with DRB1 alleles showing the most associated TCRs and HLA-C alleles showing the fewest. In a later genetic analysis, fewer N-insertions in productive TCRs were reported among donors in an Asian-associated ancestry cluster than the 666-donor mean. The study gave a list of more than 150 TCR beta chains associated with cytomegalovirus. The cohort was sequenced for TCR beta chains only, and without alpha or paired-chain data the features that could be detected were limited. Linkage disequilibrium might explain the correlated functional status among segregating V segments, but an unknown experimental factor could not be ruled out. A further reported finding was that TCR beta sequences accurately predicted the HLA-A and HLA-B alleles for most subjects in the first cohort. A later analysis associated 16,951 TCR beta sequences with specific HLA alleles at a false discovery rate of 0.05. An association between a missense DCLRE1C variant and V-gene and J-gene trimming of TCR beta chains was found in a later genetic analysis and replicated in an independent cohort. In an earlier analysis of more than 500 of the donors, most TCR beta V segments appeared in productive rearrangements about 90% or about 30% of the time, broadly matching IMGT annotations. In both the original and validation cohorts, the classifier was reported to diagnose cytomegalovirus status with high specificity and sensitivity. In vitro tests confirmed that a few of the cytomegalovirus-associated TCR beta chains recognize cytomegalovirus antigens. A later analysis found that most CMV-associated TCR beta chains appeared HLA-restricted, with HLA associations seemingly driven largely by CMV exposure. When HLA alleles, especially DR and DQ, strongly co-occurred, attributing TCR associations to individual alleles was difficult. A later analysis reported that several top co-occurrence clusters appeared linked to parvovirus B19, influenza, CMV and Epstein-Barr virus. A cluster of highly shared sequence variants was judged likely to represent a technical artifact of the sequencing pipeline. Some IMGT-functional V segments, including TRBV6-2 and TRBV6-3, could not be distinguished by the 87-base-pair reads and were therefore excluded. The authors suggested that the approach could potentially be generalized to other disease states and immunological phenotypes. Roughly uniform sequencing depth across donors was assumed in presence/absence analyses, although this assumption may not hold.

To note about this clone: It lacks a known antigen. Base qualities were left out, and no much larger clone turns up one base away.

The CDR3 sequence holds 16 residues, the cysteine and phenylalanine included. Only the CDR3 part of the read is kept: 48 bases, read in frame from the first base. CDR1 and CDR2 are drawn from the germline V gene (reference sequence): SEHNR, FQNEAQ. For this chain, trimming is 4 bases at the V end and 4 bases at the J end, and the number of junction bases without a gene match is 12. The cohort was made up of 650 to 700 healthy bone marrow donors. Cohort members were all nominally healthy when sampled, although unrecorded immune exposures were likely present. The donor tested CMV seronegative, placing the donor among the 350 to 400 seronegative members of the cohort. A peripheral blood sample was collected from each donor, and TCR beta sequencing was performed on peripheral blood mononuclear cells. The Qiagen DNeasy Blood Extraction Kit was used to extract genomic DNA from the blood cell samples. The method was the immunoSEQ multiplex PCR assay. For the multiplex PCR, a mixture combining 60 forward primers for TCR Vbeta segments and 13 reverse primers for TCR Jbeta segments was used. The CDR3 region of rearranged TCR beta genes was amplified from genomic DNA by a multiplex PCR assay. Amplified TCR beta libraries were sequenced as 87-base-pair reads on the Illumina HiSeq System. The paper's processing steps were these. In a later analysis, some 80 million unique TCR beta chains were counted across the roughly 610 repertoires, and approximately 11 million of these chains were shared by at least two donors. A nearest-neighbor algorithm error-corrected the raw reads and collapsed the reads into unique sequences, merging closely related sequences to remove PCR and sequencing errors. Alignment of CDR3 sequences to IMGT reference sequences was used to assign V, D and J gene segments. For a sequence to be retained, a match of at least six nucleotides was required to both a V gene segment and a J gene segment. A rearrangement counted as productive if the CDR3 had no stop codons and remained in frame with V and J, and every other rearrangement counted as non-productive. Following IMGT convention, CDR3 was defined as the stretch from the second conserved V-encoded cysteine up to the conserved J-encoded phenylalanine. The earlier analysis of approximately 590 of the donors excluded any sequence lacking an unambiguous match to a single V gene segment. An earlier analysis of several hundred of the donors called V segments functional above 56.7% productive rearrangements and segregating when the between-donor standard deviation exceeded 5%. A statistical classification framework was developed to diagnose cytomegalovirus status using the catalog of TCR beta chain sequences. In a later analysis, TCR nucleotide sequences were compared against IMGT/GENE-DB human TR gene sequences so that V and J genes could be assigned. The TCRdist pipeline was used in a later analysis to assign CDR3 sequences and most-parsimonious VDJ recombination scenarios. In a later analysis, every TCR beta chain was defined by the combination of its CDR3 amino acid sequence and its V-gene family, and reads without a unique V-gene family were dropped. As a way to deal with suspected cross-contamination and a sequencing artifact, a later analysis dropped more than 500 nucleotide sequences that were highly shared and had low generation probability. In a later analysis, a clonal expansion index was calculated for each public chain from normalized within-repertoire ranks of inferred template counts. In a later analysis, generation probabilities were computed using a VDJ recombination model fitted to out-of-frame rearrangements, and the results were checked against IGoR. Hypergeometric tests were used in a later analysis to score TCR-TCR, TCR-HLA and TCR-CMV co-occurrence, with a repertoire-size bias correction applied to the TCR pairs. In a later analysis, false discovery rates were estimated by permuting HLA or CMV assignments 20 times. In a later analysis, co-occurring TCRs were grouped using DBSCAN, with TCRdist sequence similarity added in when clustering inside HLA-allele-positive subsets. For co-occurrence clustering, repertoires with fewer than 30,000 or more than 120,000 public chains were excluded, along with roughly five repertoires with anomalous nucleotide sharing. TCRdb stores this immuneACCESS table with in-frame sequences only. Part of the clones is absent; in the studies checked, under half of the shortfall reflects unresolved V genes, and no reason is known for the rest. V and J calls plus clone size are reproduced from that table; the DNA served to infer D and trimming. The sample profile shows under 200,000 clones; approximately 86% of them were found once. The ten largest clonotypes hold around 0.31% of the sample.

The source material was PBMCs. The sequence joins TRBV7-9 to TRBJ1-1, and TRBD1 matches 7 of the central bases. This receptor was obtained from a woman in her 30s in good health and CMV-seronegative. At the DNA level, the sequence is TGTGCCAGCAGCTCCCTGGGAGGAGGGGGCGGCACTGAAGCTTTCTTT. Translated, it reads CASSSLGGGGGTEAFF.